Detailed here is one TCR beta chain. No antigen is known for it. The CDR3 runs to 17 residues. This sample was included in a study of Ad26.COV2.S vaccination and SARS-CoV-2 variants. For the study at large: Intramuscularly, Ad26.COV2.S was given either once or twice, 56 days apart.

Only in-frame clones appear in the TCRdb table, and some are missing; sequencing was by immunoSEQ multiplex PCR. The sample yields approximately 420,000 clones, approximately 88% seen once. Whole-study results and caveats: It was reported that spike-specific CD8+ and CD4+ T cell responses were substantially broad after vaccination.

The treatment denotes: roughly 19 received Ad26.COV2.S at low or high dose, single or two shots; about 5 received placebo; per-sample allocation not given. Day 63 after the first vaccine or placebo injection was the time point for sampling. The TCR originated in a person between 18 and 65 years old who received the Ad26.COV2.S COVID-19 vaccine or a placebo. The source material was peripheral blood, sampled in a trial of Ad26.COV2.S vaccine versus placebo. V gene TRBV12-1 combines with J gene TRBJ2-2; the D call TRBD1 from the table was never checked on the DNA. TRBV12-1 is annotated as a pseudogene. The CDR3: CASSSGTGKANTGELFF. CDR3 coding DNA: TGTGCCAGCAGCTCGGGAACAGGGAAGGCGAACACCGGGGAGCTGTTTTTT.